The 18 T cell receptor beta chains below were found in one sample sequenced in a study of tissue T cells after allogeneic stem cell transplantation. Adult allogeneic hematopoietic cell transplant recipients with steroid-refractory graft-versus-host disease were prospectively enrolled for research autopsy. TCRdb's copy holds only in-frame clones and misses some; the assay was immunoSEQ multiplex PCR. The sample includes thousands of clones, roughly 78% of them seen just once. The specimen comprised esophageal tissue, sampled at autopsy. These receptors were obtained from a male patient at least 60 years old with steroid-refractory graft-versus-host disease after an allogeneic stem cell transplant. The graft donor may have given rise to some T cells.

This sequence joins TRBV4-1 and TRBJ1-6; no clear D gene. V shed 0 bases and J shed 8 bases, with 17 bases lying between them. This CDR3 is built from 17 residues. Per the germline V gene, CDR1 is MGHRA and CDR2 is YSYEKL. CDR3: CASSQDPMGGSDSPLHF. CDR3 nucleotides: TGCGCCAGCAGCCAAGATCCGATGGGAGGCTCGGATTCACCCCTCCACTTT.

The chain has TRBV6-5 and TRBJ2-1, with 9 bases fitting TRBD2. Germline CDR1 reads MNHEY; CDR2 reads SVGAGI. The CDR3 consists of 15 residues. V shed 2 bases and J 6 bases; nucleotides not matched to a gene: 5. CDR3 sequence: CASSYRLAGPNEQFF. The CDR3 nucleotides are TGTGCCAGCAGTTACAGGCTAGCGGGGCCCAATGAGCAGTTCTTC.

This clone was observed a handful of times. The chain's CDR3 is CAWKGQPNSPLHF. CDR3 coding DNA: TGTGCCTGGAAGGGACAGCCGAATTCACCCCTCCACTTT. The rearrangement uses TRBV30 and TRBJ1-6; 7 nucleotides agree with TRBD1. The CDR3 spans 13 residues. Trimming took 4 bases from V and 7 from J; bases not matched to a gene: 4. The V gene's germline CDR1 is GTSNPN and CDR2 SVGIG (reference sequence).

This clone was seen a handful of times. This rearrangement joins TRBV20-1 to TRBJ2-7; D is unresolved. The CDR3 consists of 11 residues. V was shortened by 6 bases and J by 5 bases, with 11 bases between the two germline ends. Germline CDR1 reads DFQATT; CDR2 reads SNEGSKA (reference sequence). CDR3 bases: TGCAGTGCGCAAGAAATCCACGAGCAGTACTTC. Translating it yields CSAQEIHEQYF.

V gene TRBV19 combines with J gene TRBJ1-1; a weak D match, TRBD1 (5 bases). From germline, CDR1 is LNHDA and CDR2 SQIVND (reference sequence). The CDR3 contains 14 residues. V gave up 3 bases and J gave up 8 bases, with 16 bases separating them. In DNA, the CDR3 is TGTGCCAGTAGTATTAAGGTGGGGGAGATCGAAGCTTTCTTT. Encoded protein: CASSIKVGEIEAFF.

In this sample, this clone turned up a few times. J is TRBJ1-2 and V is TRBV2, with unresolved D. V lost 5 bases to trimming and J lost 1 base, with 8 bases between them. CDR1 and CDR2 (germline): SNHLY, FYNNEI. CDR3 length equals 13 residues. The CDR3 loop reads CASSTYSNYGYTF. CDR3 DNA sequence: TGTGCCAGCAGTACGTACAGTAACTATGGCTACACCTTC.

The chain links TRBV19 to TRBJ1-4; D not certain. The CDR3 runs to 13 residues. Trimming shortened V by 1 base and J by 8 bases, and 8 bases separated the two germline ends. The germline CDR1 and CDR2 sequences are LNHDA and SQIVND (reference sequence). As DNA, the CDR3 is TGTGCCAGTAGTATAGGTTGGGAAGAAAAACTGTTTTTT. It is translated as CASSIGWEEKLFF. The variable domain in full, with the rest retrieved from reference TRBV19 and TRBJ1-4, is DGGITQSPKYLFRKEGQNVTLSCEQNLNHDAMYWYRQDPGQGLRLIYYSQIVNDFQKGDIAEGYSVSREKKESFPLTVTSAQKNPTAFYLCASSIGWEEKLFFGSGTQLSVL.

The V and J genes are TRBV6-1 and TRBJ1-1; the D is unclear. CDR1 is MNHNS and CDR2 is SASEGT in the germline V gene. The CDR3 consists of 13 residues. Trimming shortened V by 0 bases and J by 1 base, and 3 bases separated the two germline ends. The CDR3 reads CASSEAPNTEAFF. CDR3 DNA: TGTGCCAGCAGTGAAGCCCCGAACACTGAAGCTTTCTTT.

Here the CDR3 DNA reads TGTGCCAGCAGCAAAGCAGTCTACGAGCAGTACTTC. Encoded protein: CASSKAVYEQYF. The rearrangement uses TRBV7-9 and TRBJ2-7, with D unclear. This CDR3 contains 12 residues. Looked up from germline, CDR1 is SEHNR and CDR2 is FQNEAQ (reference sequence). V shed 5 bases and J shed 3 bases, with 8 bases lying between them.

The chain links TRBV28 to TRBJ2-3; no firm D call. V shed 4 bases and J shed 4 bases, with 12 bases lying between them. The CDR3 is 14 amino acids. CDR1 is MDHEN and CDR2 is SYDVKM in the germline V gene. This CDR3 is CASSSPRFPDTQYF. The CDR3 nucleotides are TGTGCCAGCAGTTCCCCTAGATTCCCAGATACGCAGTATTTT.

The V and J genes are TRBV6-4 and TRBJ2-3; 10 bases are shared with TRBD2. Per the germline V gene, CDR1 is MRHNA and CDR2 is SNTAGT. CDR3 length: 15 amino acids. V lost 0 bases and J lost 4; bases outside the gene matches: 1. CDR3 region: CASSDSSGGADTQYF. The CDR3 nucleotides are TGTGCCAGCAGTGACTCGAGCGGGGGGGCAGATACGCAGTATTTT.

The gene calls are TRBV10-3 and TRBJ2-5; D is unresolved. Germline V gene lookup returns CDR1 ENHRY and CDR2 SYGVKD. The CDR3 is 13 amino acids. The V and J ends lost 5 bases and 2 bases respectively, with 9 bases between them. The CDR3 DNA reads as TGTGCCATCAGTCCAACCCCTCAAGAGACCCAGTACTTC. The encoded protein is CAISPTPQETQYF.

The chain uses TRBV5-1 and TRBJ2-1; 9 nucleotides agree with TRBD2. This CDR3 is 15 amino acids long. CDR1 is SGHRS, CDR2 YFSETQ, per germline. Trimming removed 4 bases from V and 3 bases from J; junction bases left unmatched: 5. DNA of the CDR3: TGCGCCAGCAGCGAGACTAGCGGTCTCTACAATGAGCAGTTCTTC. It codes for CASSETSGLYNEQFF.

The V call is TRBV10-3, the J call TRBJ2-7; 10 nucleotides agree with TRBD1. Trimming removed 6 bases from V and 4 bases from J; junction bases left unmatched: 12. This CDR3 contains 16 residues. In germline, CDR1 is ENHRY, CDR2 SYGVKD. In nucleotides, the CDR3 is TGTGCCATCAGCCGACCGTCCGGGACAGGGGTATACGAGCAGTACTTC. Translation: CAISRPSGTGVYEQYF.

CDR3 sequence reads: CASSLSGNTEAFF. In nucleotides, the CDR3 is TGTGCCAGCAGTTTGTCAGGGAACACTGAAGCTTTCTTT. The chain is built from TRBV12-3 or TRBV12-4 and TRBJ1-1; D not certain. V was pared by 3 bases and J by 1 base, with 6 bases between. The CDR3 extends over 13 amino acids.

The rearrangement joins TRBV27 to TRBJ2-1; D uncertain. The CDR3 sequence is 17 residues long. In germline, CDR1 is MNHEY, CDR2 SMNVEV (reference sequence). V was pared by 3 bases and J by 4 bases, with 19 bases between. This chain's CDR3 is CASSFLGMDHSYNEQFF. CDR3 bases: TGTGCCAGCAGTTTCCTAGGTATGGACCACTCTTACAATGAGCAGTTCTTC.

The rearrangement links TRBV5-4 to TRBJ1-2; tentatively, D is TRBD1 (6 bases). The CDR3 is 14 residues long. The germline V gene encodes CDR1 SGHNT and CDR2 YYREEE (reference sequence). Deletions cut 0 bases from V and 8 bases from J, with 14 bases between. This chain's CDR3 is CASSLASTGLGYTF. CDR3 in DNA: TGTGCCAGCAGCTTGGCCTCTACAGGGTTGGGCTACACCTTC.

Within the sample, this clone is large (0.1 to 1%). The chain is built from TRBV19 and TRBJ1-5; D ambiguous. The CDR3 is 13 amino acids. Per the germline V gene, CDR1 is LNHDA and CDR2 is SQIVND (reference sequence). V was shortened by 2 bases and J by 5 bases, with 7 bases between the two germline ends. CDR3: CASSISSYQPQHF. The CDR3 DNA reads TGTGCCAGTAGTATAAGTTCCTATCAGCCCCAGCATTTT.